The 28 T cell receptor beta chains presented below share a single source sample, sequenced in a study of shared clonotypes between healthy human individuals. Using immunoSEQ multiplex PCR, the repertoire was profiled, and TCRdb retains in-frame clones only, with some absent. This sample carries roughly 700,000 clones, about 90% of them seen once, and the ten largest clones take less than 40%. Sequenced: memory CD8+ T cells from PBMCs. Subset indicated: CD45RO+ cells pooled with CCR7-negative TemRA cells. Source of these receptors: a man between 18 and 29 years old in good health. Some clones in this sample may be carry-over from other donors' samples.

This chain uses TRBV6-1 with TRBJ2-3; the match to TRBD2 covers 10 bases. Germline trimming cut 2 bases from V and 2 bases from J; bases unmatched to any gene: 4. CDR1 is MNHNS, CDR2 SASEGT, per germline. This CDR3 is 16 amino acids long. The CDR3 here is CASSERTSGFTDTQYF. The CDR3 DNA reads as TGTGCCAGCAGTGAAAGGACTAGCGGATTCACAGATACGCAGTATTTT.

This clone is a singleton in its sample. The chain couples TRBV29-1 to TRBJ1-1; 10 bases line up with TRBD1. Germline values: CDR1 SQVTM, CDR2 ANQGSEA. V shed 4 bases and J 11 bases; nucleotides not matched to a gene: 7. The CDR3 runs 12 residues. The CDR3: CSVVPPDRGAFF. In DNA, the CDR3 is TGCAGCGTTGTCCCCCCGGACAGGGGGGCTTTCTTT. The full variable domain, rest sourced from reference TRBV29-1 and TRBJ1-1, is SAVISQKPSRDICQRGTSLTIQCQVDSQVTMMFWYRQQPGQSLTLIATANQGSEATYESGFVIDKFPISRPNLTFSTLTVSNMSPEDSSIYLCSVVPPDRGAFFGQGTRLTVV.

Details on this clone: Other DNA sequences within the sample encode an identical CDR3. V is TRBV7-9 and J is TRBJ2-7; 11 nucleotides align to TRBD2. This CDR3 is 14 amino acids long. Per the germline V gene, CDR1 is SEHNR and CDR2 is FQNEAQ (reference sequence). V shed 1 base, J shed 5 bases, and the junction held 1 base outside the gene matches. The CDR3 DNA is TGTGCCAGCAGCTTAGGGGGACTAGCGGACGAGCAGTACTTC. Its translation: CASSLGGLADEQYF.

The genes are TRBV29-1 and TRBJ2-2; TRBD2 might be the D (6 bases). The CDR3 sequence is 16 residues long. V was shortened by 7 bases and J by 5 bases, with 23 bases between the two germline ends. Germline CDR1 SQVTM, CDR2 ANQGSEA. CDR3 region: CSGMDYSSAATGELFF. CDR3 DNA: TGCAGCGGGATGGACTACTCATCCGCGGCGACCGGGGAGCTGTTTTTT.

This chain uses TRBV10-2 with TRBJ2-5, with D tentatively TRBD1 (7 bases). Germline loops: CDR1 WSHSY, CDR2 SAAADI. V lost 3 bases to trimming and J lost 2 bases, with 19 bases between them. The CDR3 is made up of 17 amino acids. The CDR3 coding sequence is TGCGCCAGCAGTGAACAGGGGACTTACGAGTTACAAGAGACCCAGTACTTC. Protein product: CASSEQGTYELQETQYF.

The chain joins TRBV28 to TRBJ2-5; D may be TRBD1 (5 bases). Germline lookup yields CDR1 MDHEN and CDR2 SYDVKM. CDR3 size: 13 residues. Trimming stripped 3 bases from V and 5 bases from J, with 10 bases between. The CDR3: CASSLGQRETQYF. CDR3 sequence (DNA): TGTGCCAGCAGTTTGGGGCAGAGGGAGACCCAGTACTTC.

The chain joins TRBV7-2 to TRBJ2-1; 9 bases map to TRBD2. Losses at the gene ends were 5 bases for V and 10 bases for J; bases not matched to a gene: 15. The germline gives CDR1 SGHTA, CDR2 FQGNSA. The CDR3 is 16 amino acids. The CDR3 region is CASSVGTALAGAEQFF. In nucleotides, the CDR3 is TGTGCCAGCAGCGTGGGGACGGCACTAGCGGGTGCGGAGCAGTTCTTC.

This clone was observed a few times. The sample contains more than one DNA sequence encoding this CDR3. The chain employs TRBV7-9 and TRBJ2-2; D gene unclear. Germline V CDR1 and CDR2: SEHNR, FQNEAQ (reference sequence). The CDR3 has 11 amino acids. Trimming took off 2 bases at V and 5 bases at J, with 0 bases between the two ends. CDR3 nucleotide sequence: TGTGCCAGCAGCTTAACCGGGGAGCTGTTTTTT. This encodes CASSLTGELFF. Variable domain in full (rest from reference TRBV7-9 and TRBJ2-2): DTGVSQNPRHKITKRGQNVTFRCDPISEHNRLYWYRQTLGQGPEFLTYFQNEAQLEKSRLLSDRFSAERPKGSFSTLEIQRTEQGDSAMYLCASSLTGELFFGEGSRLTVL.

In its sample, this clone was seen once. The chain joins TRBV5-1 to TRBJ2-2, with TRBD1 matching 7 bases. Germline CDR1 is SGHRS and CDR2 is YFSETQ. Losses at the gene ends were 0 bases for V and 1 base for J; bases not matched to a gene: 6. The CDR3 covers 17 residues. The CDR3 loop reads CASSLGLDRMNTGELFF. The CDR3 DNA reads TGCGCCAGCAGCTTGGGATTGGACAGGATGAACACCGGGGAGCTGTTTTTT.

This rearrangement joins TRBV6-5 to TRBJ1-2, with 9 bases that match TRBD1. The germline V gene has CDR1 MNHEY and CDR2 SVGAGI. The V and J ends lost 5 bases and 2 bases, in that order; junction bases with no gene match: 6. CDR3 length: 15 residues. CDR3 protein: CASSRGTGKNYGYTF. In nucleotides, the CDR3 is TGTGCCAGCAGTCGGGGGACAGGGAAGAACTATGGCTACACCTTC.

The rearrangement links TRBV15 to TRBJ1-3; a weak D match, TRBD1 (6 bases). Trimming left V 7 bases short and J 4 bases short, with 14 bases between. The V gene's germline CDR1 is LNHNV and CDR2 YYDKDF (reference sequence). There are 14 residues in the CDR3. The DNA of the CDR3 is TGTGCCACCACCGATGGGGGCGAAGGAAACACCATATATTTT. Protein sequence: CATTDGGEGNTIYF.

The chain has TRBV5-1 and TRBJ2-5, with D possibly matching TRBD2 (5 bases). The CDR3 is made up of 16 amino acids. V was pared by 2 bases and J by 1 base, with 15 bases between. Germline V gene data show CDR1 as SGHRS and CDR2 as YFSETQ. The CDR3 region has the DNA TGCGCCAGCAGCTTATACGATTACCTAGCCCAAGAGACCCAGTACTTC. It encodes CASSLYDYLAQETQYF.

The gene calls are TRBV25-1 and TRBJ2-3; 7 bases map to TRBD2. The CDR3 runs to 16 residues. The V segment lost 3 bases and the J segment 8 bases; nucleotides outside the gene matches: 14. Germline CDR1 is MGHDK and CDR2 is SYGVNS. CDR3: CASSDEVREGRVTQYF. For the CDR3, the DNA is TGTGCCAGCAGTGATGAAGTGAGGGAGGGCCGTGTTACGCAGTATTTT.

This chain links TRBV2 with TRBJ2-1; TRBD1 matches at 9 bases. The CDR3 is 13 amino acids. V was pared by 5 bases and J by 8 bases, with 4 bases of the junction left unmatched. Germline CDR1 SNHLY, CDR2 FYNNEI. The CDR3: CASSSDRGYEQFF. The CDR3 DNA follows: TGTGCCAGCAGTAGTGACAGGGGGTATGAGCAGTTCTTC.

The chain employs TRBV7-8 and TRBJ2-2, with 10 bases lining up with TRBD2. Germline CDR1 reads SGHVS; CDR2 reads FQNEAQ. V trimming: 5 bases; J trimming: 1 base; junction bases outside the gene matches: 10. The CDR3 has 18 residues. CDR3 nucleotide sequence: TGTGCCAGCAGCCCCCACTGGGCTAGCGGGAGGAACACCGGGGAGCTGTTTTTT. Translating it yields CASSPHWASGRNTGELFF.

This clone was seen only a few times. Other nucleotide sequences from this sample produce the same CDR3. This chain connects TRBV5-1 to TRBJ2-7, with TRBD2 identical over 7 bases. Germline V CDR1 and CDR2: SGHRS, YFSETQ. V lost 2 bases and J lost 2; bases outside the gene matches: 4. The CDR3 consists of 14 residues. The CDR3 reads CASSFSAGTYEQYF. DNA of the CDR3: TGCGCCAGCAGCTTTTCAGCGGGAACCTACGAGCAGTACTTC.

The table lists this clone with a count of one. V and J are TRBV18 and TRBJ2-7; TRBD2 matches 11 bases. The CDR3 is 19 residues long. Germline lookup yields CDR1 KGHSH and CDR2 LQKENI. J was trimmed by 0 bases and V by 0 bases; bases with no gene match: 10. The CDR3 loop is CASSPPRTSGFGDSYEQYF. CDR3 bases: TGTGCCAGCTCACCACCGCGGACTAGCGGGTTTGGGGACTCCTACGAGCAGTACTTC.

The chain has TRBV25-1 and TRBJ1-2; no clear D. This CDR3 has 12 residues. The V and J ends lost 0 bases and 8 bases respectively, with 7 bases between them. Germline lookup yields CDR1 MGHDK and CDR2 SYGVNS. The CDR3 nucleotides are TGTGCCAGCAGTGAATATCTGGCCGGCTACACCTTC. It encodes CASSEYLAGYTF.

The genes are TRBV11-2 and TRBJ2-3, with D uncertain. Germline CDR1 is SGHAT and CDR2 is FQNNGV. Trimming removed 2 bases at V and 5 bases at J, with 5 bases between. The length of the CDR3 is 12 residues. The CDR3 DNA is TGTGCCAGCAGCTTAAAAAGAGATACGCAGTATTTT. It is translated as CASSLKRDTQYF.

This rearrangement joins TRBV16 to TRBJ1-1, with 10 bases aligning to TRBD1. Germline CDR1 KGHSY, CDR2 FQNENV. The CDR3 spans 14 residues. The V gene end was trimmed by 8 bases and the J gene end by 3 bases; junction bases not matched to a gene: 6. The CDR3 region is CASGQGVGDTEAFF. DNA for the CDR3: TGTGCCAGCGGACAGGGGGTCGGTGACACTGAAGCTTTCTTT.

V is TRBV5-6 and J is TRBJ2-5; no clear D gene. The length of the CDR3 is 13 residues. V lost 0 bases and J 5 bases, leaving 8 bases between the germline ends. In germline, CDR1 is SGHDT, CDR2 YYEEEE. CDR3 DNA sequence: TGTGCCAGCAGCTTGGGTTCTCTTGAGACCCAGTACTTC. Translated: CASSLGSLETQYF.

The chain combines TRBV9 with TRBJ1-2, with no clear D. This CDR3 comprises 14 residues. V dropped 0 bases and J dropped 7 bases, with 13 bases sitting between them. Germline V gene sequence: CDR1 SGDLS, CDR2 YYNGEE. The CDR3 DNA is TGTGCCAGCAGCGTAGTAGGCCAGGAGGGTGGCTACACCTTC. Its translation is CASSVVGQEGGYTF.

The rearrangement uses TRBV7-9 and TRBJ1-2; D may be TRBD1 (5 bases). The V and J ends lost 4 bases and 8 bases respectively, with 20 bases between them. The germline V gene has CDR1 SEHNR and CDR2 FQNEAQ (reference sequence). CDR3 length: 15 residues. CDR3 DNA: TGTGCCAGCAGCTCCCCGGGGGGGGTATCCCTGGGCTACACCTTC. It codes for CASSSPGGVSLGYTF.

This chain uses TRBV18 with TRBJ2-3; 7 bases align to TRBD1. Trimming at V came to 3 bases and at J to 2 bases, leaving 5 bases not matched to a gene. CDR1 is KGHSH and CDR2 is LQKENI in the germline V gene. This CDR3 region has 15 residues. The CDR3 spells CASSPDRAITDTQYF. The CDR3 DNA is TGTGCCAGCTCACCCGACAGGGCTATCACAGATACGCAGTATTTT.

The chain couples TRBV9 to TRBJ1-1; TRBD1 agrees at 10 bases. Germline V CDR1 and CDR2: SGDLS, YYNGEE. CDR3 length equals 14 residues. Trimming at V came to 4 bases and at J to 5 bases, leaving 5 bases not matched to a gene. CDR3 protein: CASSFSDRGTEAFF. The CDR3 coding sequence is TGTGCCAGCAGCTTCTCGGACAGGGGGACTGAAGCTTTCTTT.

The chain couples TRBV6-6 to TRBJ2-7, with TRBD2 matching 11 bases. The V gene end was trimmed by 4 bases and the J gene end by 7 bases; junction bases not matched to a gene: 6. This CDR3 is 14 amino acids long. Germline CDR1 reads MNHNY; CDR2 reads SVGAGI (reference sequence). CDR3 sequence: CASSLQLAGEEQYF. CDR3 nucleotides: TGTGCCAGCAGTTTGCAACTAGCGGGAGAAGAGCAGTACTTC.

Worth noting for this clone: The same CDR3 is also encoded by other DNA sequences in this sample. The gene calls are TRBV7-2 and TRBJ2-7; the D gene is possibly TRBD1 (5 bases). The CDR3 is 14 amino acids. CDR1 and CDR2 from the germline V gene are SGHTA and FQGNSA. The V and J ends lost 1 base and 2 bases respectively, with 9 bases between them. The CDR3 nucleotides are TGTGCCAGCAGCTTAGGCGGCAGGGCCTACGAGCAGTACTTC. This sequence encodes CASSLGGRAYEQYF.

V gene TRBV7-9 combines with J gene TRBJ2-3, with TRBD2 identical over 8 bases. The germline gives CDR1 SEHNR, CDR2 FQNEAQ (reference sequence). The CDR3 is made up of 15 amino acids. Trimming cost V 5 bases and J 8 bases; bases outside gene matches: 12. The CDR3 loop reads CASSDRREGSGTQYF. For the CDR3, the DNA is TGTGCCAGCAGCGATCGTCGGGAGGGGTCAGGTACGCAGTATTTT.